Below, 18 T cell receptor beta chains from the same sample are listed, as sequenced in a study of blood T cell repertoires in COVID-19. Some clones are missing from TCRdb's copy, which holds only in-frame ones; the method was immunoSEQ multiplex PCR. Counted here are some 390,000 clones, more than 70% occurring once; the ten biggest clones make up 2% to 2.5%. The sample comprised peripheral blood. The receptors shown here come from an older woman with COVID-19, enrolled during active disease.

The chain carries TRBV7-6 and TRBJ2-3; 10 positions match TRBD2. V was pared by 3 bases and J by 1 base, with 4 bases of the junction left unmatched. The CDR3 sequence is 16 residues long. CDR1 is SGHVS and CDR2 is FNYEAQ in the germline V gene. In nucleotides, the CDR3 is TGTGCCAGCAGCTTGTCGAGCGGGGGGGGCACAGATACGCAGTATTTT. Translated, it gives CASSLSSGGGTDTQYF. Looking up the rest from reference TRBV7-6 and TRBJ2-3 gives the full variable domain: GAGVSQSPRYKVTKRGQDVALRCDPISGHVSLYWYRQALGQGPEFLTYFNYEAQQDKSGLPNDRFSAERPEGSISTLTIQRTEQRDSAMYRCASSLSSGGGTDTQYFGPGTRLTVL.

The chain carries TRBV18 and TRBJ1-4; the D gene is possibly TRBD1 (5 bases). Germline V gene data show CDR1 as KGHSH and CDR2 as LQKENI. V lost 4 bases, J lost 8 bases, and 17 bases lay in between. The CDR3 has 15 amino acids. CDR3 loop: CASSLTLQTDEKLFF. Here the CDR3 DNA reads TGTGCCAGCTCACTCACTCTGCAGACAGACGAAAAACTGTTTTTT.

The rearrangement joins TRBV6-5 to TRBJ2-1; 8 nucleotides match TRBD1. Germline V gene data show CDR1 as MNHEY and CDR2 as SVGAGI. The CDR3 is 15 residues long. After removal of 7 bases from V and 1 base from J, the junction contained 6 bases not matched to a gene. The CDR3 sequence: CASKQQGVSYNEQFF. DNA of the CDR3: TGTGCCAGCAAACAACAGGGGGTGTCCTACAATGAGCAGTTCTTC.

As DNA, the CDR3 is TGTGCCGGCGGACAGAATAATTCACCCCTCCACTTT. This encodes CAGGQNNSPLHF. V usage is TRBV3-1 (or the pseudogene TRBV3-2) and J usage is TRBJ1-6; TRBD1 might be the D (6 bases). This CDR3 is built from 12 residues. V lost 11 bases and J 5 bases, leaving 10 bases between the germline ends. Germline CDR1 and CDR2: LGHDT and YNNKEL (reference sequence).

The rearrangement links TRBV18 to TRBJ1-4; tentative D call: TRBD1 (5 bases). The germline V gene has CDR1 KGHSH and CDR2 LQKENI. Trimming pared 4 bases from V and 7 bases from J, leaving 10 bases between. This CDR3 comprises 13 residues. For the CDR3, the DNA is TGTGCCAGCTCACTAGGGGCAGCTGAAAAACTGTTTTTT. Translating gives CASSLGAAEKLFF.

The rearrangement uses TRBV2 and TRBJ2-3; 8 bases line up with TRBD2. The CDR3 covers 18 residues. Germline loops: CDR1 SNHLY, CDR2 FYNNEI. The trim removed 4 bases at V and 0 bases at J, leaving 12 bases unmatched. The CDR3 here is CASSVGGGRLYSTDTQYF. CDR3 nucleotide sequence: TGTGCCAGCAGTGTCGGCGGGGGGAGACTTTATAGCACAGATACGCAGTATTTT.

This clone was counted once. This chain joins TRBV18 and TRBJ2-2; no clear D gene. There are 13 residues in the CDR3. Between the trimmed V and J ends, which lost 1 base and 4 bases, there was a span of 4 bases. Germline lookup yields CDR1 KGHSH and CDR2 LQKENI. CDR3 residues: CASSPHSTGELFF. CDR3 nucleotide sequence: TGTGCCAGCTCACCACACTCCACCGGGGAGCTGTTTTTT. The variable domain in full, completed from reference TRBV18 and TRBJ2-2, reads NAGVMQNPRHLVRRRGQEARLRCSPMKGHSHVYWYRQLPEEGLKFMVYLQKENIIDESGMPKERFSAEFPKEGPSILRIQQVVRGDSAAYFCASSPHSTGELFFGEGSRLTVL.

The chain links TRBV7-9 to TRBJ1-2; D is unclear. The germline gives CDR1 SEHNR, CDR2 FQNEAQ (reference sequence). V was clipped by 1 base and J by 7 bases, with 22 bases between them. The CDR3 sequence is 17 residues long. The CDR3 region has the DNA TGTGCCAGCAGCTTAGGGACGGGGTCCCTTAATTGGGGTGGCTACACCTTC. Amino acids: CASSLGTGSLNWGGYTF.

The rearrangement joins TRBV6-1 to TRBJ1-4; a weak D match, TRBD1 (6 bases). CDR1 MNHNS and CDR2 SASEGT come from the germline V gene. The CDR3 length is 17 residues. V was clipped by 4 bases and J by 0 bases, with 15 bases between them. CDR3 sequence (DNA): TGTGCCAGCAGTGGAGAGACAGGCGTTACAACTAATGAAAAACTGTTTTTT. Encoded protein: CASSGETGVTTNEKLFF.

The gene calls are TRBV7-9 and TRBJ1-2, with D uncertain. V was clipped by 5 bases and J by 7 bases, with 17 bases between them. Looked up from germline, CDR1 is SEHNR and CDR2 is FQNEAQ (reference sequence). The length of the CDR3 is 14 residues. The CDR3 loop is CASSPQEAAFGYTF. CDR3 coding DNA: TGTGCCAGCAGCCCTCAGGAGGCGGCCTTTGGCTACACCTTC.

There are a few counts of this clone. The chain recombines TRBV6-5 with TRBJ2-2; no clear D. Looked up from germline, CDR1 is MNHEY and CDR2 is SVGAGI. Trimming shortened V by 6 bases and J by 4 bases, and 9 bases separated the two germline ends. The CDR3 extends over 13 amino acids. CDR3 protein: CASRLLVTGELFF. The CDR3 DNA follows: TGTGCCAGCAGGCTACTGGTCACCGGGGAGCTGTTTTTT.

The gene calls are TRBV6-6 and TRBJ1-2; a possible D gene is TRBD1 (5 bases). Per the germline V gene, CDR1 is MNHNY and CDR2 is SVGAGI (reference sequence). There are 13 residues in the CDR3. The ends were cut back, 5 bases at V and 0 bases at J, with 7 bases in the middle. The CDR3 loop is CASSPDTNYGYTF. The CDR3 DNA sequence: TGTGCCAGCAGTCCGGACACTAACTATGGCTACACCTTC.

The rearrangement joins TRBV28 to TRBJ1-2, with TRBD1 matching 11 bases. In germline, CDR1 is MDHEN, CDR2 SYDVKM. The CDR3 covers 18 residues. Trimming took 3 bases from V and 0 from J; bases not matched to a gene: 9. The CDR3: CASSFLGQGAKANYGYTF. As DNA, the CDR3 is TGTGCCAGCAGTTTCTTAGGACAGGGGGCAAAAGCTAACTATGGCTACACCTTC.

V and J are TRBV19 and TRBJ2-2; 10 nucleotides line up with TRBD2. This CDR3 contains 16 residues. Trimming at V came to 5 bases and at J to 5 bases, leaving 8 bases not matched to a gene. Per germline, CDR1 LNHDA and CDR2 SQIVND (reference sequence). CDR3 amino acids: CASSPGASGGTGELFF. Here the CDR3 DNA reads TGTGCCAGTAGTCCCGGGGCTAGCGGGGGAACCGGGGAGCTGTTTTTT. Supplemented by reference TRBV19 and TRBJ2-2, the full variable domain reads DGGITQSPKYLFRKEGQNVTLSCEQNLNHDAMYWYRQDPGQGLRLIYYSQIVNDFQKGDIAEGYSVSREKKESFPLTVTSAQKNPTAFYLCASSPGASGGTGELFFGEGSRLTVL.

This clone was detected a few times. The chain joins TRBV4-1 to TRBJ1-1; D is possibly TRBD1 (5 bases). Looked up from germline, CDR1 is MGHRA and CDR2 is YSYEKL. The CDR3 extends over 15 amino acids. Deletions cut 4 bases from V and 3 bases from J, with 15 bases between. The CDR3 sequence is CASSPWDPGDTEAFF. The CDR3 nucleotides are TGCGCCAGCAGCCCTTGGGACCCGGGGGACACTGAAGCTTTCTTT.

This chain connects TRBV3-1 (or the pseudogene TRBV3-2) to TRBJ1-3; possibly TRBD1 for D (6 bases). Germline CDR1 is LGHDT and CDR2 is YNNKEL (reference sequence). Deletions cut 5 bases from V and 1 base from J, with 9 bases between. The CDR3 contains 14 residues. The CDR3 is CASSLRGSGNTIYF. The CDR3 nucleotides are TGTGCCAGCAGCTTGAGGGGGTCTGGAAACACCATATATTTT.

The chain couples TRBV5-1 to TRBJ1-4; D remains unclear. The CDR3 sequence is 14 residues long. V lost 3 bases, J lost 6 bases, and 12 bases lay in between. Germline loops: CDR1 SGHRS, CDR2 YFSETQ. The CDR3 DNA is TGCGCCAGCAGCTCGTCCGCATCGGATGAAAAACTGTTTTTT. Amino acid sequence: CASSSSASDEKLFF.

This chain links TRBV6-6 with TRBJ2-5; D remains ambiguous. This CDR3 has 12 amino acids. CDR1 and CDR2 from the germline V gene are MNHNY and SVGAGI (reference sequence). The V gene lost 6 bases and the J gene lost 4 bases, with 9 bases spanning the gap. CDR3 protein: CASSPLRETQYF. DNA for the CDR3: TGTGCCAGCAGCCCACTCCGAGAGACCCAGTACTTC.